These 3 T cell receptor beta chains came from one sample sequenced in a study of T cells expressing NK-cell markers. TCRdb re-called the 5' RACE reads and shows each CDR3 protein once, DNA omitted. This sample's table has about 460,000 distinct CDR3 sequences. Sequences were obtained from blood T cells: a sorted CD56 or NKG2C T cell subset, CD4+ or CD8+ T cells, or bulk PBMC T cells (not recorded which). These receptor sequences come from a woman aged 45-60 years in good health.

The chain combines TRBV4-1 with TRBJ2-7; the TRBD1 assignment by TCRdb is unverifiable without DNA. Germline V gene sequence: CDR1 MGHRA, CDR2 YSYEKL. The length of the CDR3 is 15 residues. CDR3 sequence: CASSQVGRISYEQYF.

The genes are TRBV28 and TRBJ1-1. Germline-derived CDR1 and CDR2 are MDHEN and SYDVKM. The CDR3 contains 14 residues. The CDR3 sequence: CASSLLGKNTEAFF.

The rearrangement joins TRBV6-5 to TRBJ2-1; TCRdb's assignment of TRBD1 cannot be checked, as there is no DNA. The germline CDR1 and CDR2 sequences are MNHEY and SVGAGI. The CDR3 totals 14 residues. The CDR3 protein is CASSYRGGYNEQFF.